This T cell receptor (beta chain) was found in a study of cytomegalovirus exposure and HLA in healthy donors. The PCR ran on 60 Vbeta and 13 Jbeta primers. The method was immunoSEQ multiplex PCR; TCRdb's version includes in-frame clones alone and lacks a portion of them. This sample has about 160,000 clones; 80% to 90% occur once, and the top ten carry around 14%. The CDR3 length is 14 residues. V lost 5 bases and J lost 9; bases outside the gene matches: 11. Germline V lookup: CDR1 SQVTM, CDR2 ANQGSEA. The sequenced sample was PBMCs. The sequence came from a woman aged 45-59 years in good health and CMV-seronegative. V and J are TRBV29-1 and TRBJ2-1, with TRBD1 matching 9 bases. CDR3 nucleotide sequence: TGCAGCGTTACCGGGACAGGGAAAGAAAGTGAGCAGTTCTTC. Amino acid sequence: CSVTGTGKESEQFF.